These T cell receptor beta chains were read from a single sample in a study of vaccination and CD4 T cells after COVID-19. Their cognate antigens are unknown. TCRdb reanalysed the PCR reads using MiXCR and keeps one entry per CDR3 protein. The sample holds roughly 10,000 distinct CDR3 sequences, about 25% seen once. The sequencing used CD4+ T cells from blood, cultured in vitro, collected after SARS-CoV-2 vaccination. These receptors all stem from a human donor who had recovered from COVID-19. CDR3s include the opening cysteine and the closing phenylalanine or tryptophan. D genes are given only for firm matches. The size field is filled for only some rows; it gives once, few, many or a size class.

D	size	V	J	CDR3	DNA
.	.	TRBV6-2/TRBV6-3	TRBJ2-5	CASRSAGLADQETQYF	TGTGCCAGCAGGTCGGCCGGACTCGCCGACCAAGAGACCCAGTACTTC
.	few	TRBV6-1	TRBJ1-5	CASSPRQSNQPQHF	TGTGCCAGCAGTCCGCGACAATCTAATCAGCCCCAGCATTTT
.	.	TRBV4-2	TRBJ2-7	CASSQGGHDYEQYF	TGTGCCAGCAGCCAGGGGGGACACGACTACGAGCAGTACTTC
.	once	TRBV5-6	TRBJ2-7	CASSLWTAHEQYF	TGTGCCAGCAGCTTGTGGACAGCACACGAGCAGTACTTC
TRBD1	few	TRBV6-1	TRBJ1-1	CASTRTGRNTEAFF	TGTGCCAGCACCCGGACAGGGCGGAACACTGAAGCTTTCTTT
.	.	TRBV6-1	TRBJ2-7	CASRNLFSSYEQYF	TGTGCCAGCAGAAACCTTTTTAGCTCCTACGAGCAGTACTTC
.	few	TRBV4-1	TRBJ2-1	CASSQEVHEQFF	TGCGCCAGCAGCCAAGAGGTACATGAGCAGTTCTTC
.	.	TRBV28	TRBJ2-1	CASSQGGPSYNEQFF	TGTGCCAGCAGTCAGGGAGGTCCCTCCTACAATGAGCAGTTCTTC
TRBD2	large	TRBV6-1	TRBJ2-7	CASSIRPSGSSYEQYF	TGTGCCAGCAGTATCCGCCCTAGCGGGAGCTCCTACGAGCAGTACTTC
TRBD2	.	TRBV28	TRBJ2-1	CASSGGSSGGYNEQFF	TGTGCCAGCAGTGGGGGTTCTAGCGGGGGTTACAATGAGCAGTTCTTC
TRBD1	.	TRBV18	TRBJ2-7	CASSGRDRNDEQYF	TGTGCCAGCTCAGGCCGGGACAGGAACGACGAGCAGTACTTC
TRBD1	.	TRBV7-2	TRBJ1-5	CASSLEGQGLGQPQHF	TGTGCCAGCAGCTTAGAGGGACAGGGGCTGGGTCAGCCCCAGCATTTT
.	medium-sized	TRBV7-9	TRBJ1-5	CASSRPGGQPQHF	TGTGCCAGCAGCCGGCCCGGGGGTCAGCCCCAGCATTTT
.	.	TRBV10-3	TRBJ1-2	CAIRAQGESGYTF	TGTGCCATCAGGGCGCAGGGTGAAAGTGGCTACACCTTC
.	few	TRBV20-1	TRBJ2-3	CSARYSADTQYF	TGCAGTGCCCGGTACTCAGCAGATACGCAGTATTTT
TRBD2	few	TRBV6-1	TRBJ2-5	CASSRLAGVRQETQYF	TGTGCCAGCAGCCGACTAGCGGGAGTAAGACAAGAGACCCAGTACTTC
TRBD2	.	TRBV5-3	TRBJ2-7	CARSLGPGLSYEQYF	TGTGCCAGAAGCTTGGGGCCGGGACTATCATACGAGCAGTACTTC
TRBD1	.	TRBV27	TRBJ2-7	CASSRRDRVGEQYF	TGTGCCAGCAGCCGCCGGGACAGGGTAGGCGAGCAGTACTTC
.	.	TRBV7-2	TRBJ2-1	CASSLARGDNEQFF	TGTGCCAGCAGCTTGGCTCGAGGGGACAATGAGCAGTTCTTC
.	few	TRBV7-8	TRBJ1-1	CASSLEIQGLNTEAFF	TGTGCCAGCAGCTTGGAAATACAGGGATTGAACACTGAAGCTTTCTTT
TRBD2	few	TRBV28	TRBJ2-7	CASSLPAGAGAYEQYF	TGTGCCAGCAGTTTACCAGCGGGAGCCGGGGCCTACGAGCAGTACTTC
.	few	TRBV6-5	TRBJ1-1	CASSYGRGQNTEAFF	TGTGCCAGCAGTTACGGGAGGGGACAGAACACTGAAGCTTTCTTT
TRBD2	few	TRBV20-1	TRBJ2-7	CSARDYGGTYEQYF	TGCAGTGCTAGAGATTACGGGGGGACCTACGAGCAGTACTTC
.	.	TRBV28	TRBJ2-7	CASSPPQQGPSSYEQYF	TGTGCCAGCAGTCCGCCACAACAGGGACCTTCCTCCTACGAGCAGTACTTC
.	.	TRBV6-5	TRBJ1-1	CASSYSVAGNTEAFF	TGTGCCAGCAGTTACTCAGTGGCGGGGAACACTGAAGCTTTCTTT
.	.	TRBV11-1	TRBJ1-5	CASSPSDGSNQPQHF	TGTGCCAGCAGCCCCTCGGACGGTAGCAATCAGCCCCAGCATTTT
.	.	TRBV7-6	TRBJ1-6	CASSLEYRGTSDSPLHF	TGTGCCAGCAGCTTAGAGTATCGGGGAACGTCGGATTCACCCCTCCACTTT
.	few	TRBV6-5	TRBJ1-5	CASSFTGPNQPQHF	TGTGCCAGCAGTTTCACAGGTCCTAATCAGCCCCAGCATTTT
.	few	TRBV19	TRBJ2-5	CASSPRRQVQETQYF	TGTGCCAGTAGTCCTCGCCGACAGGTTCAAGAGACCCAGTACTTC
.	few	TRBV7-2	TRBJ2-3	CASSLARDTQYF	TGTGCCAGCAGCTTGGCACGTGATACGCAGTATTTT
.	.	TRBV28	TRBJ2-1	CATGTPYNEQFF	TGTGCCACCGGGACCCCTTACAATGAGCAGTTCTTC
.	.	TRBV18	TRBJ2-7	CASSRGQAGGPSYEQYF	TGTGCCAGCTCACGTGGACAGGCGGGGGGACCTTCCTACGAGCAGTACTTC
.	.	TRBV27	TRBJ1-2	CASSWGTGRNYGYTF	TGTGCCAGCAGTTGGGGGACGGGCAGAAACTATGGCTACACCTTC